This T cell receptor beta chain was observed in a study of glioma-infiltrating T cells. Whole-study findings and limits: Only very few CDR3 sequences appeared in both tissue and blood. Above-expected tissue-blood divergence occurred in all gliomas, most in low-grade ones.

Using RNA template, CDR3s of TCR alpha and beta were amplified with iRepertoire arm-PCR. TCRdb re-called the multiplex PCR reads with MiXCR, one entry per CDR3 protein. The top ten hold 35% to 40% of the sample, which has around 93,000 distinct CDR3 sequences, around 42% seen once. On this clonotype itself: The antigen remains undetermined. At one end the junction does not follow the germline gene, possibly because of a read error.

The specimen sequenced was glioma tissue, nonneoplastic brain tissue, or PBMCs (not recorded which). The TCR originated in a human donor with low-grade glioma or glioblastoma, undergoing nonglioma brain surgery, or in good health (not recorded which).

The CDR3 coding sequence is TGTGTCAGCAGCATTGACTGGAACACTGAATCTTTCTTT. Translating it yields CVSSIDWNTESFF. V gene TRBV14 combines with J gene TRBJ1-1, with D uncertain. Germline-derived CDR1 and CDR2 are SGHDN and FVKESK. This CDR3 region has 13 residues.